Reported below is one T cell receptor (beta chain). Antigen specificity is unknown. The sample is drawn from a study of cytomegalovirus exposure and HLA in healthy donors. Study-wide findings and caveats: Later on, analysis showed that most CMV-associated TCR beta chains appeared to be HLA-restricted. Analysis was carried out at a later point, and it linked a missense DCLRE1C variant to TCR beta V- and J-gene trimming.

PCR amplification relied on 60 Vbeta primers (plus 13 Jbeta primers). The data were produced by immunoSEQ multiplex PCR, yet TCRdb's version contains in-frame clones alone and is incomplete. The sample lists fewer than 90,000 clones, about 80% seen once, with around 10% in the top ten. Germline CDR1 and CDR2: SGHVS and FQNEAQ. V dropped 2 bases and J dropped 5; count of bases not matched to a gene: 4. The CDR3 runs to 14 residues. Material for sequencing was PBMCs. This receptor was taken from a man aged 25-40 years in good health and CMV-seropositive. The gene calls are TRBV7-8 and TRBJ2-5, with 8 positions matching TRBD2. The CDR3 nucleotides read TGTGCCAGCAGCTTATCGCCTAGCGGGGAGACCCAGTACTTC. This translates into CASSLSPSGETQYF.